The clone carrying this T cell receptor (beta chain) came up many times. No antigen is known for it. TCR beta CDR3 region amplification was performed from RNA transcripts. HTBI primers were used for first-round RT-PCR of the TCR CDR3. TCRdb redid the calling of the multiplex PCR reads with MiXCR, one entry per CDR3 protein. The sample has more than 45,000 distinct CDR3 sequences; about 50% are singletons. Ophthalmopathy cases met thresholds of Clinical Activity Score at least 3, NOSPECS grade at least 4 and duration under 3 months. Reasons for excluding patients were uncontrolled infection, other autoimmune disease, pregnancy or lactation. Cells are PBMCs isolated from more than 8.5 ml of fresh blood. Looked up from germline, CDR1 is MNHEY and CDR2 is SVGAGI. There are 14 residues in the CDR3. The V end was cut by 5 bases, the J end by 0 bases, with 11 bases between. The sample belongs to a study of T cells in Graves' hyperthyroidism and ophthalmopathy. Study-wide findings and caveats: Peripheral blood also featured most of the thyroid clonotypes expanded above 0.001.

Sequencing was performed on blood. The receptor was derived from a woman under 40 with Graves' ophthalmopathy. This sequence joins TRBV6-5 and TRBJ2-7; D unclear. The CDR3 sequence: CASSTYINSYEQYF. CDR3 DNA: TGTGCCAGCAGTACCTACATCAACTCCTACGAGCAGTACTTC.